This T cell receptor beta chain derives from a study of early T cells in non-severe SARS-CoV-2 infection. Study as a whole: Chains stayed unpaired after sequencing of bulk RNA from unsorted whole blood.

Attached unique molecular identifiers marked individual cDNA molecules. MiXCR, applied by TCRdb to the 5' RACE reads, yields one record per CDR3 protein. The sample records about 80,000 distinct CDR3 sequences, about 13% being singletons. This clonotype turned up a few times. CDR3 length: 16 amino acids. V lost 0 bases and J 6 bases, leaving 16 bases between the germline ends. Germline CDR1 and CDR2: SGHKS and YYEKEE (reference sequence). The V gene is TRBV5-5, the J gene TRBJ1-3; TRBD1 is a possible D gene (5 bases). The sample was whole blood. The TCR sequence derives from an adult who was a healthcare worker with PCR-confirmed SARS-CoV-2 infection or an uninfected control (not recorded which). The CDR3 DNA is TGTGCCAGCAGCTTGGCTTTTGGTGGGGGAGAAAACACCATATATTTT. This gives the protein CASSLAFGGGENTIYF.